These T cell receptor beta chains were read from a single sample in a study of identical twins. TCRdb reanalysed the 5' RACE reads using MiXCR and keeps one entry per CDR3 protein. The top ten clones hold approximately 3% of a sample with some 590,000 distinct CDR3 sequences, around 9.6% of them seen once. This sample also appeared in a second study, on yellow fever vaccine responses in identical twins.

Specimen: PBMCs. Receptor source: a woman in her late teens or twenties in good health. Each CDR3 is given with its conserved first and last residue. The D gene is left open where the match is weak. Size values are once, few and many counts, or a class for expanded clones, and some rows have none.

clone_size	d_call	v_call	j_call	cdr3_nt	cdr3_aa
many	TRBD1	TRBV2	TRBJ2-2	TGTGCCAGCAAGACAGGGGCGAACACCGGGGAGCTGTTTTTT	CASKTGANTGELFF
.	.	TRBV12-3/TRBV12-4	TRBJ2-1	TGTGCCAGCAGTCTCCCGCTAGCGTTTGGTCCCTACAATGAGCAGTTCTTC	CASSLPLAFGPYNEQFF
.	.	TRBV7-9	TRBJ2-7	TGTGCCAGCAGCTTTTCTGATATTGTCTACGAGCAGTACTTC	CASSFSDIVYEQYF
.	.	TRBV15	TRBJ2-3	TGTGCCACCAGCAGTCGGAGGGTTAGCACAGATACGCAGTATTTT	CATSSRRVSTDTQYF
many	.	TRBV6-5	TRBJ2-3	TGTGCCAGCAGTTACTTGGGCACAGATACGCAGTATTTT	CASSYLGTDTQYF
.	TRBD2	TRBV2	TRBJ2-7	TGTGCCAGCAGTGAAAGCGGGGGGGTCTCCTACGAGCAGTACTTC	CASSESGGVSYEQYF
.	.	TRBV20-1	TRBJ2-5	TGCAGTGCTAGAGTAGGGGCGGCAAGCGAGACCCAGTACTTC	CSARVGAASETQYF
many	TRBD1	TRBV5-1	TRBJ2-3	TGCGCCAGCAGCTTGGTCCCGGCAGGGGGCCCAGATACGCAGTATTTT	CASSLVPAGGPDTQYF
many	.	TRBV3-1	TRBJ1-6	TGTGCCAGCAGCTCCGAGAGGGGCTCACCCCTCCACTTT	CASSSERGSPLHF
many	.	TRBV7-8	TRBJ2-5	TGTGCCAGCAGCTTAGGTCGGGGTGGCTACGTGGAGACCCAGTACTTC	CASSLGRGGYVETQYF
many	TRBD1	TRBV5-1	TRBJ2-4	TGCGCCAGCAGCGTAACAGGGGGCTTGGAGAACATTCAGTACTTC	CASSVTGGLENIQYF
few	TRBD2	TRBV12-3/TRBV12-4	TRBJ2-1	TGTGCCAGCAGTTTAGGGACTAGCCACACCAATGAGCAGTTCTTC	CASSLGTSHTNEQFF
.	TRBD1	TRBV20-1	TRBJ1-2	TGCAGTGCCACGGACAGGCTATATGGCTACACCTTC	CSATDRLYGYTF
few	.	TRBV20-1	TRBJ2-5	TGCAGTGCTAGACCTCTAGGGGGAGAGACCCAGTACTTC	CSARPLGGETQYF
many	.	TRBV12-3/TRBV12-4	TRBJ2-6	TGTGCCAGCAGTTCAGACCGGGGCTCTGGGGCCAACGTCCTGACTTTC	CASSSDRGSGANVLTF
few	.	TRBV5-1	TRBJ2-3	TGCGCCAGCAGCGCGGCGGAGCGGCAGACTAGCACAGATACGCAGTATTTT	CASSAAERQTSTDTQYF
few	TRBD1	TRBV27	TRBJ2-6	TGTGCCAGCAGTGCCATGACAGGGTTGCCTGGGGCCAACGTCCTGACTTTC	CASSAMTGLPGANVLTF
.	.	TRBV6-1	TRBJ1-5	TGTGCCAGCAGTGACCTGGACATGATCAATCAGCCCCAGCATTTT	CASSDLDMINQPQHF
few	TRBD2	TRBV5-6	TRBJ2-1	TGTGCCAGCAGACCTACTAGCGGATCCTACAATGAGCAGTTCTTC	CASRPTSGSYNEQFF
many	TRBD2	TRBV10-3	TRBJ2-7	TGTGCCATCAGTGAGTCGAGGAGCGGGGGGTTCTACGAGCAGTACTTC	CAISESRSGGFYEQYF
few	.	TRBV7-2	TRBJ1-1	TGTGCCAGCAGCTTAGAATGGACTGAAGCTTTCTTT	CASSLEWTEAFF
.	TRBD2	TRBV28	TRBJ2-1	TGTGCCAGCAGTCTACGACCGGGACTAGCCTACAATGAGCAGTTCTTC	CASSLRPGLAYNEQFF
many	TRBD1	TRBV28	TRBJ2-2	TGTGCCAGTAGGTACAAGACAGGGAGTACCGGGGAGCTGTTTTTT	CASRYKTGSTGELFF
once	.	TRBV16	TRBJ2-5	TGTGCCAGCAGCCAATATTTGGGCCAAGAGACCCAGTACTTC	CASSQYLGQETQYF
few	TRBD2	TRBV12-3/TRBV12-4	TRBJ2-1	TGTGCCAGCTGTCCCCCCCTAAGTAGCGGGGGGGCAGGGAATGAGCAGTTCTTC	CASCPPLSSGGAGNEQFF
few	.	TRBV7-2	TRBJ1-1	TGTGCCAGCAGCTCCAACATATACGACAGCGACACTGAAGCTTTCTTT	CASSSNIYDSDTEAFF
many	.	TRBV29-1	TRBJ2-1	TGCAGCGTCCCGGGACACCTCTACAATGAGCAGTTCTTC	CSVPGHLYNEQFF
few	TRBD2	TRBV12-3/TRBV12-4	TRBJ2-2	TGTGCCAGCAGTTTAAGCGGACTAGCCGGGGAGCTGTTTTTT	CASSLSGLAGELFF
few	.	TRBV3-1	TRBJ1-1	TGTGCCAGCAGCCCCACACCCCAGGGTACCACTGAAGCTTTCTTT	CASSPTPQGTTEAFF
many	TRBD1	TRBV6-2/TRBV6-3	TRBJ2-7	TGTGCCAGCAGTTACGACAGGACAGGGATCGACGAGCAGTACTTC	CASSYDRTGIDEQYF
.	.	TRBV23-1	TRBJ2-3	TGCGCTGGCCTAGGTCGCCACGCACAGACGCAGTATTTT	CAGLGRHAQTQYF
.	.	TRBV6-1	TRBJ2-2	TGTGCCAGCAGGTCCTATTCAACGAACACCGGGGAGCTGTTTTTT	CASRSYSTNTGELFF
few	TRBD1	TRBV7-9	TRBJ1-1	TGTGCCAGCAGCCTAACGACAGGGAAGGGTCTCTTT	CASSLTTGKGLF
.	.	TRBV7-9	TRBJ2-4	TGTGCCAGCAGCTTAATAGGGATTGGCGCCAAAAACATTCAGTACTTC	CASSLIGIGAKNIQYF
.	.	TRBV28	TRBJ1-1	TGTGCCAGCAGTTTAATCGGTCTTAGTTCCGTACATGGGAACACTGAAGCTTTCTTT	CASSLIGLSSVHGNTEAFF
few	.	TRBV20-1	TRBJ2-5	TGCAGTGCTAGAGATCCCCGGGAAACAGGAGAGACCCAGTACTTC	CSARDPRETGETQYF
few	.	TRBV7-2	TRBJ2-5	TGTGCCAGCAGCCCCCCTTCGGGGTACCAAGAGACCCAGTACTTC	CASSPPSGYQETQYF
few	.	TRBV28	TRBJ2-2	TGTGCCAGCAGTCTACAGGGAAATAAGTACACCGGGGAGCTGTTTTTT	CASSLQGNKYTGELFF
many	.	TRBV27	TRBJ1-1	TGTGCCAGCAGTTTATATAGGCAGGGAACTGAAGCTTTCTTT	CASSLYRQGTEAFF
few	.	TRBV11-2	TRBJ1-1	TGTGCCAGCAGCCCCTATCCGGGACACTCGAACACTGAAGCTTTCTTT	CASSPYPGHSNTEAFF
.	.	TRBV7-9	TRBJ2-7	TGTGCCAGCAGCTTATCGCTAGCCCGCGAGCAGTACTTC	CASSLSLAREQYF
.	.	TRBV10-1	TRBJ2-1	TGCGCCAGCAGCATGACCAGAAATGAGCAGTTCTTC	CASSMTRNEQFF
.	TRBD1	TRBV20-1	TRBJ2-4	TGCAGTGCCAAAGGACAGGGAGGCAAAAACATTCAGTACTTC	CSAKGQGGKNIQYF
few	TRBD1	TRBV4-1	TRBJ1-4	TGCGCCAGCAGCCAAGCGTGGGACAGGGAGAAACTGTTTTTT	CASSQAWDREKLFF
few	.	TRBV2	TRBJ2-3	TGTGCCAGCAGTCTGAACAGGGGACTTAGCACAGATACGCAGTATTTT	CASSLNRGLSTDTQYF
many	TRBD2	TRBV5-1	TRBJ2-7	TGCGCCAGCAGCTCCAGTAAGACTAGCGCATTCTACGAGCAGTACTTC	CASSSSKTSAFYEQYF
.	.	TRBV20-1	TRBJ2-1	TGCAGTGCTCAGGGGACCGGTAATGAGCAGTTCTTC	CSAQGTGNEQFF
few	TRBD1	TRBV20-1	TRBJ2-7	TGCAGTGCTAGAGATCAAGGGGGCAGGTACGAGCAGTACTTC	CSARDQGGRYEQYF
.	TRBD1	TRBV25-1	TRBJ1-2	TGTGCCAGCAGTCAGGACAGGAGGTGCACCTTC	CASSQDRRCTF
.	.	TRBV7-9	TRBJ2-3	TGTGCCAGCAGCTTAGCTGCGGGATTCACAGATACGCAGTATTTT	CASSLAAGFTDTQYF
many	.	TRBV4-3	TRBJ2-1	TGCGCCAGCAGCCGAGCAGCTAGCGAATCCTACAATGAGCAGTTCTTC	CASSRAASESYNEQFF
few	TRBD2	TRBV7-8	TRBJ2-1	TGTGCCAGCAGCTTATCCCCCAGCGGGAGCTTATCCTACAATGAGCAGTTCTTC	CASSLSPSGSLSYNEQFF
.	.	TRBV12-3/TRBV12-4	TRBJ1-3	TGTGCCAGCAGTCCCTTCGCAGGGAAAGGAAACACCATATATTTT	CASSPFAGKGNTIYF
.	.	TRBV20-1	TRBJ2-3	TGCAGTGCTCCAGGGTTGCCAGATACGCAGTATTTT	CSAPGLPDTQYF
.	.	TRBV6-4	TRBJ2-3	TGTGCCAGCAGTGACCAAGGACGGAACACAGATACGCAGTATTTT	CASSDQGRNTDTQYF